The clone carrying this T cell receptor beta chain was observed a few times. No antigen is known for it. Researchers ran the PCR with 60 Vbeta and 13 Jbeta primers. Method: immunoSEQ multiplex PCR; TCRdb's copy keeps in-frame clones and lacks some. The table records about 120,000 clones, approximately 78% of them present only once. CDR1 MNHEY and CDR2 SVGAGI come from the germline V gene. The CDR3 is 16 residues long. The V and J ends lost 2 bases and 6 bases, in that order; junction bases with no gene match: 7. The source of the sample is a study of cytomegalovirus exposure and HLA in healthy donors. The study, taken as a whole, reports: Trimming of TCR beta V- and J-genes showed a link, identified in a later analysis, to a missense DCLRE1C variant. 150 or so TCR beta chains were listed as cytomegalovirus-associated.

The sample was PBMCs. The sequence was collected from a woman in her 30s in good health and CMV-seronegative. This chain connects TRBV6-5 to TRBJ2-1, with 10 nucleotides matching TRBD2. CDR3 loop: CASSYTEASGSNEQFF. DNA of the CDR3: TGTGCCAGCAGTTACACAGAGGCTAGCGGGAGCAATGAGCAGTTCTTC.